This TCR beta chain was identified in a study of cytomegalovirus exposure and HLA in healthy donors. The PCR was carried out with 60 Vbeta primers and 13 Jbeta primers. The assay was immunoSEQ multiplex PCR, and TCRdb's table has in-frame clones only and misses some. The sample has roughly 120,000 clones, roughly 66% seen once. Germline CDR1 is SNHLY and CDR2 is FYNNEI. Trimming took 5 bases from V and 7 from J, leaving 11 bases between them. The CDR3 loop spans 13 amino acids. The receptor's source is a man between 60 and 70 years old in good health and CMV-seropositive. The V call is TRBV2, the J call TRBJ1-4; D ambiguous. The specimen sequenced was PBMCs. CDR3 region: CASSQVIREKLFF. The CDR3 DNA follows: TGTGCCAGCAGTCAGGTTATACGTGAAAAACTGTTTTTT. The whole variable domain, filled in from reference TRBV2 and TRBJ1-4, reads EPEVTQTPSHQVTQMGQEVILRCVPISNHLYFYWYRQILGQKVEFLVSFYNNEISEKSEIFDDQFSVERPDGSNFTLKIRSTKLEDSAMYFCASSQVIREKLFFGSGTQLSVL.